These 13 T cell receptor beta chains came from one sample sequenced in a study of T cell clusters in autoimmune cytopenias. TRB rearrangements were amplified by touch-down multiplex PCR with mixed TRB-A/B primers. TCRdb reprocessed the multiplex PCR reads and keeps a single row for each CDR3 protein, giving no DNA. The record lists over 6,500 distinct CDR3 sequences, of which the ten most abundant hold 20% to 25%. TRB was amplified from about 250 ng of peripheral blood genomic DNA per sample. These data were also reused for a study on T cell repertoires in aging, cancer and after chemotherapy.

The source material was peripheral blood. The receptors stem from a human donor in good health.

This clonotype is classed as medium-sized by frequency. V is TRBV6-1 and J is TRBJ2-3; TCRdb names TRBD1, which stays unverified in the absence of DNA. Germline assignment: CDR1 MNHNS and CDR2 SASEGT. The CDR3 is 15 amino acids. CDR3 in amino acids: CASSEQGERTDTQYF.

This clonotype is classed as medium-sized (0.01 to 0.1%) by frequency. V gene TRBV12-3 or TRBV12-4 combines with J gene TRBJ2-3; no DNA is available, so the TRBD1 call from TCRdb remains unchecked. The CDR3 contains 13 residues. CDR3: CASSSGLANTQYF.

This clonotype ranks as medium-sized (0.01 to 0.1%) in terms of frequency. The chain recombines TRBV27 with TRBJ2-6; checking the TCRdb D call of TRBD2 is not possible without DNA. The CDR3 loop spans 15 amino acids. Germline-derived CDR1 and CDR2 are MNHEY and SMNVEV (reference sequence). The CDR3 is CASSLRASGANVLTF.

This sequence joins TRBV30 and TRBJ1-2. CDR1 and CDR2 (germline): GTSNPN, SVGIG (reference sequence). The CDR3 totals 16 residues. The CDR3 is CAWSRPWDSAAYGYTF.

This clonotype shows up as medium-sized by frequency. The J gene is TRBJ2-6, the V gene TRBV19; no DNA is available, so the TRBD1 call from TCRdb remains unchecked. This CDR3 has 16 amino acids. Germline V CDR1 and CDR2: LNHDA, SQIVND (reference sequence). CDR3: CASTRPGDSGANVLTF. The entire variable domain, with the rest obtained from reference TRBV19 and TRBJ2-6, is as follows: DGGITQSPKYLFRKEGQNVTLSCEQNLNHDAMYWYRQDPGQGLRLIYYSQIVNDFQKGDIAEGYSVSREKKESFPLTVTSAQKNPTAFYLCASTRPGDSGANVLTFGAGSRLTVL.

The gene calls are TRBV15 and TRBJ2-1. Germline CDR1 and CDR2: LNHNV and YYDKDF (reference sequence). CDR3 length: 13 residues. The CDR3 loop is CATSRDIGREQFF.

V and J are TRBV12-3 or TRBV12-4 and TRBJ2-7; TCRdb's D gene call, TRBD2, goes unchecked for lack of DNA. This CDR3 comprises 16 residues. CDR3 region: CASSLVRDLNSYEQYF.

The chain employs TRBV5-6 and TRBJ1-2; the TCRdb call, TRBD1, lacks DNA for checking. The CDR3 has 16 amino acids. Per the germline V gene, CDR1 is SGHDT and CDR2 is YYEEEE. CDR3 protein: CASSLRGRAGRYGYTF.

The chain employs TRBV15 and TRBJ2-7; TCRdb reports TRBD1, a call that lacks DNA to check it against. This CDR3 comprises 14 residues. Germline V gives CDR1 LNHNV, CDR2 YYDKDF (reference sequence). The CDR3 spells CATRRQGDTYEQYF.

V usage is TRBV19 and J usage is TRBJ2-4; the D gene TCRdb calls, TRBD1, cannot be checked with no DNA. In germline, CDR1 is LNHDA, CDR2 SQIVND (reference sequence). This CDR3 comprises 17 residues. The CDR3 sequence: CASMDRASGNAKNIQYF.

The J gene is TRBJ2-7, the V gene TRBV5-5; no DNA is available, so the TRBD2 call from TCRdb remains unchecked. Per the germline V gene, CDR1 is SGHKS and CDR2 is YYEKEE (reference sequence). The CDR3 is made up of 13 amino acids. CDR3 amino acids: CASRASGFYEQYF.

This clonotype is classed as medium-sized by frequency. The V and J genes are TRBV5-4 and TRBJ1-2; the D call of TRBD1 rests on TCRdb alone, since no DNA is present to check it. This CDR3 comprises 16 residues. CDR1 is SGHNT and CDR2 is YYREEE in the germline V gene (reference sequence). This chain's CDR3 is CASSLGNSGGFYGYTF.

CDR3 sequence reads: CASSPPYEQYF. The chain combines TRBV13 with TRBJ2-7. This CDR3 comprises 11 residues. CDR1 is PRHDT and CDR2 is FYEKMQ in the germline V gene (reference sequence).